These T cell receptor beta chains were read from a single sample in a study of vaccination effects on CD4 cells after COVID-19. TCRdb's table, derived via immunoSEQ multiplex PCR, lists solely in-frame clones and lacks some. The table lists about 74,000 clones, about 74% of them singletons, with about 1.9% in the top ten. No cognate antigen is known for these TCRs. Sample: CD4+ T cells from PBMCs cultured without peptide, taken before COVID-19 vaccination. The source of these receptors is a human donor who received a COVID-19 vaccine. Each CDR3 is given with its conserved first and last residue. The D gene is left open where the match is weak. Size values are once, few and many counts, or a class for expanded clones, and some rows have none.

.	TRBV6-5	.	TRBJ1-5	CASSYSREGDQPQHF	TGTGCCAGCAGTTACTCTCGGGAAGGGGATCAGCCCCAGCATTTT
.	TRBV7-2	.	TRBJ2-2	CASSLRPNTGELFF	TGTGCCAGCAGCTTACGGCCGAACACCGGGGAGCTGTTTTTT
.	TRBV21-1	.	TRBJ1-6	CASSTKLHREEPFNSPLHF	TGTGCCAGCAGCACTAAGTTACACAGGGAAGAACCCTTTAATTCACCCCTCCACTTT
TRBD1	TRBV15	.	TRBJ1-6	CATSVTGGDSPLHF	TGTGCCACCAGCGTAACAGGGGGAGATTCACCCCTCCACTTT
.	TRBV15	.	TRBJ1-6	CATSRDLPPLHF	TGTGCCACCAGCAGAGACCTTCCACCCCTCCACTTT
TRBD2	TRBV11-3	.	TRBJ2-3	CASSKRGGSNTDTQYF	TGTGCCAGCAGCAAGCGGGGGGGCTCCAACACAGATACGCAGTATTTT
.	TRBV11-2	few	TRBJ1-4	CASSLSGKLFF	TGTGCCAGCAGCTTATCGGGGAAACTGTTTTTT
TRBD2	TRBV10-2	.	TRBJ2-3	CASTGLAATDTQYF	TGCGCCAGCACCGGGCTAGCGGCCACAGATACGCAGTATTTT
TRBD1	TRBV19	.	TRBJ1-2	CASRAGGIYGYTF	TGTGCCAGTAGGGCAGGGGGCATCTATGGCTACACCTTC
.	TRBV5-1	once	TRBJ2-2	CASSLEGAGELFF	TGCGCCAGCAGCTTGGAAGGGGCCGGGGAGCTGTTTTTT
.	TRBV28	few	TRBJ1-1	CASSFQGSLNTEAFF	TGTGCCAGCAGTTTTCAGGGTTCCCTGAACACTGAAGCTTTCTTT
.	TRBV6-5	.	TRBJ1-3	CASSRGSGNTIYF	TGTGCCAGCAGTCGAGGGTCTGGAAACACCATATATTTT
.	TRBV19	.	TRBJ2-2	CASSIKQIGSGELFF	TGTGCCAGTAGTATTAAACAGATTGGAAGCGGGGAGCTGTTTTTT
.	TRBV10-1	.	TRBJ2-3	CASSVVRDTDTQYF	TGCGCCAGCAGTGTGGTGAGAGACACAGATACGCAGTATTTT
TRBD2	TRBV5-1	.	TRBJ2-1	CASSTGLAGGTDEQFF	TGCGCCAGCAGCACCGGACTAGCGGGGGGTACTGATGAGCAGTTCTTC
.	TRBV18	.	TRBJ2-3	CASSPGADTQYF	TGTGCCAGCTCACCCGGGGCGGATACGCAGTATTTT
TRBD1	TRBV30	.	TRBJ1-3	CAWSVGQSHSGNTIYF	TGTGCCTGGAGTGTGGGACAGAGCCACTCTGGAAACACCATATATTTT
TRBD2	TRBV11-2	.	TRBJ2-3	CASSLERGTSRSDTQYF	TGTGCCAGCAGCTTAGAGCGGGGGACTAGCCGTTCCGATACGCAGTATTTT
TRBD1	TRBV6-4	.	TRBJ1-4	CASSRGPNEKLFF	TGTGCCAGCAGTAGGGGGCCTAATGAAAAACTGTTTTTT
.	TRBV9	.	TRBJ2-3	CASSGRRGSTDTQYF	TGTGCCAGCAGCGGGAGACGGGGGAGCACAGATACGCAGTATTTT
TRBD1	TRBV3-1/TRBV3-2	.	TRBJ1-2	CASTSGQGGKSGYTF	TGTGCCAGCACCTCCGGACAGGGCGGGAAATCTGGCTACACCTTC
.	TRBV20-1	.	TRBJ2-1	CSARDNEQFF	TGCAGTGCTAGGGATAATGAGCAGTTCTTC
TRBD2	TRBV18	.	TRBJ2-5	CASSPVWLAGGPETQYF	TGTGCCAGCTCACCGGTTTGGCTAGCGGGGGGCCCAGAGACCCAGTACTTC
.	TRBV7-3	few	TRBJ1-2	CASSPKQGGGNFYGYTF	TGTGCCAGCAGCCCCAAACAAGGAGGCGGTAACTTCTATGGCTACACCTTC
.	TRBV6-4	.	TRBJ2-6	CASRSFANVLTF	TGTGCCAGCAGATCATTCGCCAACGTCCTGACTTTC
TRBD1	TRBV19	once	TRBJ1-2	CASSLLKTGGSGYTF	TGTGCCAGTAGTCTACTAAAGACAGGGGGATCTGGCTACACCTTC
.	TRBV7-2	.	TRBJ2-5	CASSLYSGVKDTQYF	TGTGCCAGCAGCTTATATTCGGGGGTGAAGGATACCCAGTACTTC
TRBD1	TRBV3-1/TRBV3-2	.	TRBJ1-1	CASSHGQGAREAFF	TGTGCCAGCAGCCATGGACAGGGGGCAAGGGAAGCTTTCTTT
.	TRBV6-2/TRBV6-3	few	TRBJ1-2	CASNPYQGIHGYTF	TGTGCCAGCAACCCGTATCAGGGGATCCATGGCTACACCTTC
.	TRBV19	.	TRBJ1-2	CASSIPLVGGYTF	TGTGCCAGTAGTATCCCGCTTGTGGGTGGCTACACCTTC
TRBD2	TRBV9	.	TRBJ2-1	CASSAGGGSSYNEQFF	TGTGCCAGCAGCGCCGGAGGCGGGAGCTCCTACAATGAGCAGTTCTTC
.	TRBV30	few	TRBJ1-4	CAWIPRTADNEKLFF	TGTGCCTGGATACCACGGACAGCTGATAATGAAAAACTGTTTTTT
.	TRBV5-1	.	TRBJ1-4	CASSLAGTISEKLFF	TGCGCCAGCAGCTTGGCCGGGACTATAAGCGAAAAACTGTTTTTT
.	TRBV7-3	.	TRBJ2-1	CASSTNPRTVVSEQFF	TGTGCCAGCAGCACCAATCCCAGGACAGTGGTGAGTGAGCAGTTCTTC
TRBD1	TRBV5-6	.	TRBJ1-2	CASSSGQGAIGYTF	TGTGCCAGCAGCTCTGGACAGGGGGCGATTGGCTACACCTTC
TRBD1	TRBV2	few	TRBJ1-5	CASSVYSGGETTQHF	TGTGCCAGCAGTGTATATTCAGGGGGGGAGACGACCCAGCATTTT
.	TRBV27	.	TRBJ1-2	CASSSGFEGYTF	TGTGCCAGCAGTTCGGGGTTCGAGGGCTACACCTTC
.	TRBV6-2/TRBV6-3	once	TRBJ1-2	CASSTANYGYTF	TGTGCCAGCAGCACGGCTAACTATGGCTACACCTTC
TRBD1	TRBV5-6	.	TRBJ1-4	CASSLEGRDRSEKLFF	TGTGCCAGCAGCTTGGAAGGTCGGGACAGAAGTGAAAAACTGTTTTTT
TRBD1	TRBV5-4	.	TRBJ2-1	CASSLFRQGFDNEQFF	TGTGCCAGCAGCTTGTTCCGACAGGGATTCGACAATGAGCAGTTCTTC
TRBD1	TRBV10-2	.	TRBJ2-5	CASRIGGETQYF	TGCGCCAGCCGCATAGGGGGCGAGACCCAGTACTTC
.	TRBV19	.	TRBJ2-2	CASRRPPTGELFF	TGTGCCAGTAGGCGACCACCCACCGGGGAGCTGTTTTTT
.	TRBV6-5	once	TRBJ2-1	CASRRTGSYNEQFF	TGTGCCAGCAGGAGGACTGGCTCCTACAATGAGCAGTTCTTC
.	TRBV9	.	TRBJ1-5	CASSVGPGGQPQHF	TGTGCCAGCAGCGTAGGCCCGGGCGGACAGCCCCAGCATTTT
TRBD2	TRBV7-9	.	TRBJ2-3	CASSWRGTDTQYF	TGTGCCAGCAGCTGGCGGGGGACAGATACGCAGTATTTT
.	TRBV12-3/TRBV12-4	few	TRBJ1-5	CASSFQSGQPQHF	TGTGCCAGCAGTTTCCAGTCTGGCCAGCCCCAGCATTTT
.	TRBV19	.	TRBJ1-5	CASRFAGTSNQPQHF	TGTGCCAGTAGATTTGCAGGGACTAGCAATCAGCCCCAGCATTTT
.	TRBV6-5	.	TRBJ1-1	CASWRPPNTEAFF	TGTGCCAGCTGGCGGCCTCCGAACACTGAAGCTTTCTTT
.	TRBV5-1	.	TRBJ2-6	CASSLMAGLSSGANVLTF	TGCGCCAGCAGCTTGATGGCAGGGCTGAGCTCTGGGGCCAACGTCCTGACTTTC
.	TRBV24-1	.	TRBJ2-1	CATSDPGTFPYNEQFF	TGTGCCACCAGTGACCCCGGGACATTCCCCTACAATGAGCAGTTCTTC
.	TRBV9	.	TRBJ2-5	CASTPYSGEETQYF	TGTGCCAGCACGCCCTACAGTGGAGAGGAGACCCAGTACTTC
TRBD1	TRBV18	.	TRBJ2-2	CASSPPGGRNTGELFF	TGTGCCAGCTCACCACCAGGGGGCCGGAACACCGGGGAGCTGTTTTTT
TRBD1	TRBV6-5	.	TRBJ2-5	CASSSTGGKETQYF	TGTGCCAGCAGTTCGACAGGGGGCAAGGAGACCCAGTACTTC
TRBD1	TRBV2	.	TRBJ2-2	CASSARQGRQGGELFF	TGTGCCAGCAGTGCCCGACAGGGGCGGCAGGGCGGGGAGCTGTTTTTT